The 11 T cell receptor beta chains presented below share a single source sample, sequenced in a study of blood T cell repertoires in COVID-19. TCRdb's table, derived via immunoSEQ multiplex PCR, lists solely in-frame clones and lacks some. The table shows approximately 180,000 clones, with 70% to 90% occurring only once. Sequenced sample: peripheral blood. The source is a man aged 55 to 70 with acute or convalescent COVID-19.

This clone was seen once. CDR3 region: CASSPRGETEGYTF. The CDR3 DNA sequence: TGTGCCAGCTCACCCCGTGGAGAGACGGAAGGCTACACCTTC. This chain connects TRBV18 to TRBJ1-2, with unresolved D. The V end was cut by 3 bases, the J end by 8 bases, with 16 bases between. Per the germline V gene, CDR1 is KGHSH and CDR2 is LQKENI. The CDR3 sequence is 14 residues long.

This clone has only a few counts. CDR3 DNA sequence: TGCGCCAGCAGTTATTCCGGGACAGGGGAAATCTACGAGCAGTACTTC. This encodes CASSYSGTGEIYEQYF. The chain recombines TRBV4-3 with TRBJ2-7; 10 bases map to TRBD1. The CDR3 runs to 16 residues. Trimming removed 6 bases from V and 3 bases from J; junction bases left unmatched: 11. Per germline, CDR1 LGHNA and CDR2 YSLEER.

CDR3 protein: CASSPTGPGLATTDTQYF. The CDR3 nucleotides read TGTGCCAGCTCACCAACGGGGCCGGGACTAGCGACCACAGATACGCAGTATTTT. V is TRBV18 and J is TRBJ2-3, with 10 bases lining up with TRBD2. The CDR3 loop spans 18 amino acids. Germline V gives CDR1 KGHSH, CDR2 LQKENI. After removal of 2 bases from V and 2 bases from J, the junction contained 10 bases not matched to a gene.

The chain has TRBV15 and TRBJ2-4; 8 bases map to TRBD2. V gave up 1 base and J gave up 11 bases; unmatched junction bases: 16. The CDR3 sequence is 17 residues long. CDR1 and CDR2 (germline): LNHNV, YYDKDF (reference sequence). The CDR3 spells CATSRGRLAKLEEFQYF. The CDR3 bases are TGTGCCACCAGCAGAGGGAGACTAGCGAAACTCGAGGAGTTTCAGTACTTC.

This clone was recorded only once. The J gene is TRBJ2-1, the V gene TRBV6-6, with 10 bases lining up with TRBD2. CDR3 size: 16 residues. Germline lookup yields CDR1 MNHNY and CDR2 SVGAGI (reference sequence). V trimming: 0 bases; J trimming: 9 bases; junction bases outside the gene matches: 8. The CDR3 DNA is TGTGCCAGCAGTTACTCGCTAGCGGGAGCTTCCGTTGAGCAGTTCTTC. Protein product: CASSYSLAGASVEQFF.

The chain uses TRBV5-5 and TRBJ1-4; D possibly corresponds to TRBD1 (5 bases). The germline V and J ends were trimmed by 3 bases and 1 base, with 13 bases remaining between them. Germline values: CDR1 SGHKS, CDR2 YYEKEE (reference sequence). The CDR3 consists of 16 residues. The CDR3 spells CASSSTPQGTNEKLFF. The CDR3 DNA sequence: TGTGCCAGCAGCTCCACACCCCAGGGAACTAATGAAAAACTGTTTTTT.

This chain uses TRBV4-1 with TRBJ2-1, with TRBD2 matching over 10 bases. In germline, CDR1 is MGHRA, CDR2 YSYEKL. CDR3 length: 16 residues. V shed 0 bases and J 10 bases; nucleotides not matched to a gene: 9. Written as DNA, the CDR3 is TGCGCCAGCAGCCAAGATCTGAGCGGGAGGGCTCGGGAGCAGTTCTTC. Residues: CASSQDLSGRAREQFF.

The CDR3 nucleotides are TGTGCCAGCAGTGACAATTCGGGTAGCGGGGACGAAGGGCAGTACTTC. The encoded protein is CASSDNSGSGDEGQYF. The chain couples TRBV6-4 to TRBJ2-7; TRBD2 agrees at 8 bases. Germline V gene sequence: CDR1 MRHNA, CDR2 SNTAGT. This CDR3 contains 16 residues. Trimming at V came to 2 bases and at J to 9 bases, leaving 15 bases not matched to a gene.

This chain's CDR3 is CASGLVTISGSRQYF. DNA of the CDR3: TGTGCTAGTGGTTTGGTGACGATTAGCGGGAGCAGGCAGTACTTC. The chain couples TRBV12-5 to TRBJ2-7, with 9 bases lining up with TRBD2. The CDR3 runs 15 residues. Germline CDR1 is LGHNT and CDR2 is FRNRAP. Unmatched junction bases numbered 9, after V lost 0 bases and J lost 9 bases.

This clone was seen ten or more times. This chain connects TRBV3-1 (or the pseudogene TRBV3-2) to TRBJ1-3; 8 bases agree with TRBD1. Germline loops: CDR1 LGHDT, CDR2 YNNKEL (reference sequence). The trim removed 3 bases at V and 8 bases at J, leaving 12 bases unmatched. The CDR3 is 16 residues long. This CDR3 is CASSQTGETKAHTIYF. The DNA of the CDR3 is TGTGCCAGCAGCCAGACAGGGGAAACGAAGGCGCACACCATATATTTT.

This clone was recorded once. The chain combines TRBV12-2 with TRBJ2-1; the table's D call of TRBD2 was not tested on the DNA. TRBV12-2 is shown as a pseudogene. This CDR3 has 17 residues. The CDR3 reads CASRYGLAGGHYNEQFF. DNA for the CDR3: TGTGCAAGTCGCTACGGACTAGCGGGAGGCCACTACAATGAGCAGTTCTTC.